What follows describes a single TCR beta chain. Trimming took off 8 bases at V and 0 bases at J, with 11 bases between the two ends. In germline, CDR1 is SNHLY, CDR2 FYNNEI. The length of the CDR3 is 13 residues. The authors' processing: Estimates of nucleated cell counts were drawn from the amplification of reference gene primers. TCRdb's table, derived via immunoSEQ multiplex PCR, lists solely in-frame clones and lacks some. V and J calls and clone size are those listed in that table; D and trimming were worked out from the DNA. Here the sample spans under 250,000 clones, around 91% being singletons. The data derive from a study of blood T cell repertoires in COVID-19.

The sequence was obtained from a woman between 18 and 30 years old in a cohort exposed to, infected with or recovered from COVID-19 (not recorded which). V is TRBV2 and J is TRBJ2-7; tentative D call: TRBD2 (5 bases). Sequenced sample: PBMCs or T cells enriched from blood (not recorded which). The CDR3 DNA follows: TGTGCCAGCTCCGGTGGGAGCTCCTACGAGCAGTACTTC. Amino acid sequence: CASSGGSSYEQYF.